This T cell receptor (beta chain) comes out of a study of tumor-infiltrating lymphocytes in oesophageal squamous cell carcinoma. TCRdb called the PCR reads again in MiXCR, with one record for every CDR3 protein. This repertoire shows 18,000 or so distinct CDR3 sequences, around 41% found once; its top ten account for roughly 13%. This CDR3 contains 15 residues. From germline, CDR1 is SGHTA and CDR2 FQGNSA. This sequence joins TRBV7-2 and TRBJ2-1; D uncertain. The J call may be incorrect, as the DNA end agrees better with TRBJ1-2. Sequencing used normal esophageal tissue next to the tumor. This TCR came from a male donor with esophageal squamous cell carcinoma. DNA of the CDR3: TGTGCCAGCAGCTTCTCCCACGAAGCTAACTATGGCTACACCTTC. Its translation: CASSFSHEANYGYTF.